This TCR beta chain originates from a study of T cell repertoires in cytomegalovirus infection. About the study: Indicated by public TCR beta signatures were CMV infection and matching HLA type. Broader study findings: Across the ex vivo response, the dominant clonotypes were HLA-C-restricted CMV-specific TCR beta clonotypes. Adding up the frequency of public TCR beta families identified people who carried CMV plus the relevant HLA.

From the reads, TCRdb called clonotypes with MiXCR, one entry per CDR3 protein. The repertoire holds around 270,000 distinct CDR3 sequences, with roughly 9% as singletons. The CDR3 runs to 16 residues. V gave up 5 bases and J gave up 6 bases; unmatched junction bases: 10. As for this clonotype: The target antigen is unknown.

This TCR was recovered from a human donor in good health (CMV status not recorded). Some clones in this sample may be carry-over from other donors' samples. The sequencing sample was made of PBMCs. The rearrangement links TRBV12-3 or TRBV12-4 to TRBJ1-6; 7 bases are shared with TRBD1. CDR3 in amino acids: CASSPPSNRGNSPLHF. CDR3 DNA sequence: TGTGCCAGCAGTCCCCCGAGTAACAGGGGTAATTCACCCCTCCACTTT.